A selection of T cell receptor beta chains follows, all from one sample in a study of blood T cell repertoires in COVID-19. The table came from immunoSEQ multiplex PCR; TCRdb's copy has only in-frame clones and leaves some out. The repertoire consists of fewer than 200,000 clones, with roughly 83% occurring once and the leading ten covering about 1.6%. Sequencing was performed on peripheral blood. The origin of the receptors is a human donor in a cohort sampled during active COVID-19. CDR3s include the opening cysteine and the closing phenylalanine or tryptophan. A D gene is named only where the DNA matches it firmly.

len,j_gene,d_gene,v_gene,CDR3aa
14,TRBJ1-1,.,TRBV27,CASSISGGYTEAFF
14,TRBJ2-4,TRBD1,TRBV3-1/TRBV3-2,CASSQAQGENIQYF
15,TRBJ2-7,TRBD2,TRBV28,CASSSGESGNYEQYF
14,TRBJ1-1,TRBD1,TRBV7-2,CASRPQGANTEAFF
13,TRBJ1-3,.,TRBV5-5,CASSSLFGNTIYF
13,TRBJ1-2,.,TRBV9,CASSVRGHYGYTF
16,TRBJ1-6,.,TRBV7-2,CASSLVDSSYNSPLHF
12,TRBJ1-2,.,TRBV6-6,CASSTGGYGYTF
16,TRBJ2-1,TRBD2,TRBV4-1,CASSQREGSSYNEQFF
15,TRBJ2-1,.,TRBV5-5,CASSFTGSSYNEQFF
15,TRBJ2-5,.,TRBV9,CASSSQPTGRETQYF
13,TRBJ1-1,.,TRBV7-9,CASSYYQNTEAFF
16,TRBJ2-7,TRBD1,TRBV5-1,CASRTWDSSLLYEQYF
14,TRBJ2-1,TRBD2,TRBV6-5,CASSWRGAYNEQFF
14,TRBJ2-7,.,TRBV7-2,CASSSQDSYYEQYF
15,TRBJ2-7,.,TRBV10-3,CAISAMGGSAHEQYF
16,TRBJ2-7,TRBD2,TRBV18,CASLGTSGRRPYEQYF
14,TRBJ1-5,.,TRBV9,CASSVQGGNQPQHF
15,TRBJ2-1,TRBD2,TRBV19,CASSMAGGYYNEQFF
16,TRBJ2-5,TRBD2,TRBV7-6,CASSLGGREDVETQYF
15,TRBJ2-7,TRBD1,TRBV9,CASSVAGQVSYEQYF
15,TRBJ2-1,TRBD2,TRBV7-3,CASSPTSGAYNEQFF
15,TRBJ1-2,.,TRBV7-8,CASSPGGSLFYGYTF
13,TRBJ2-7,.,TRBV2,CATAFTGSHEQYF
13,TRBJ1-1,.,TRBV5-4,CASSLGGGTEAFF
15,TRBJ2-1,TRBD2,TRBV6-2/TRBV6-3,CASSTTSGRRNEQFF
17,TRBJ2-7,TRBD1,TRBV5-6,CASSFLLGQKTSYEQYF
13,TRBJ1-2,.,TRBV5-5,CASSFGGNYGYTF
14,TRBJ1-1,.,TRBV3-1/TRBV3-2,CASSQVTGFTEAFF
15,TRBJ2-4,.,TRBV24-1,CATSDANGGPDIQYF
15,TRBJ1-1,.,TRBV19,CASTDRTEMNTEAFF
15,TRBJ2-2,.,TRBV7-2,CASSLELVRTGELFF
16,TRBJ1-1,TRBD1,TRBV9,CASSATGGRDYTEAFF
13,TRBJ1-2,.,TRBV10-2,CASSETGYDGYTF
14,TRBJ2-2,TRBD1,TRBV2,CASIGQGYTGELFF
13,TRBJ1-1,TRBD1,TRBV24-1,CATSDRGQGAAFF
16,TRBJ1-1,.,TRBV6-6,CASSYSGGSMNTEAFF
16,TRBJ2-2,.,TRBV7-3,CASSLGASVATGELFF
13,TRBJ2-1,.,TRBV7-2,CASSLSGVNEQFF
12,TRBJ1-1,.,TRBV6-1,CASSESRVEAFF
14,TRBJ1-4,.,TRBV19,CASSPRPAFEKLFF
14,TRBJ1-2,TRBD1,TRBV11-2,CASSIRDRDDGYTF
15,TRBJ1-5,.,TRBV9,CASSPAAARNQPQHF
15,TRBJ2-7,TRBD2,TRBV5-1,CASSATGGASYEQYF
17,TRBJ2-3,TRBD2,TRBV7-9,CASSLATSEISTDTQYF
16,TRBJ2-6,TRBD1,TRBV7-6,CASSLVRGSGANVLTF